Each of the 26 T cell receptor beta chains below was sequenced from the same sample in a study of control samples from healthy donors and cancer patients. Sequenced by immunoSEQ multiplex PCR; TCRdb stores in-frame clones only, minus some. Of some 130,000 clones in the sample, 80% to 95% are singletons; the top ten hold around 2.5%. The sequencing input was blood. Receptor source: a man younger than 35 in good health.

This sequence joins TRBV4-1 and TRBJ2-5; TRBD1 aligns across 11 bases. The CDR3 totals 15 residues. The V gene's germline CDR1 is MGHRA and CDR2 YSYEKL. Trimming cost V 5 bases and J 3 bases; bases outside gene matches: 5. In DNA, the CDR3 is TGCGCCAGCAGCACCTTGGGACAGGGGGAAGAGACCCAGTACTTC. Translating gives CASSTLGQGEETQYF.

The rearrangement uses TRBV7-2 and TRBJ1-2; D ambiguous. CDR3 length: 14 residues. V lost 7 bases to trimming and J lost 1 base, with 13 bases between them. The germline gives CDR1 SGHTA, CDR2 FQGNSA. CDR3 protein: CASTYSPINYGYTF. The CDR3 nucleotides are TGTGCCAGCACCTATTCCCCCATTAACTATGGCTACACCTTC.

This chain joins TRBV28 and TRBJ2-3; 9 bases align to TRBD2. V lost 6 bases, J lost 7 bases, and 14 bases stayed unmatched. Germline CDR1 is MDHEN and CDR2 is SYDVKM. The CDR3 loop spans 16 amino acids. CDR3 sequence (DNA): TGTGCCAGCAGCCCAATTGGGGCTAGCGGGACTCATACGCAGTATTTT. Its translation is CASSPIGASGTHTQYF.

The chain joins TRBV5-1 to TRBJ1-5; unclear D gene. CDR3 length: 14 amino acids. V lost 2 bases and J lost 7, with 13 bases in between. Germline V gene lookup returns CDR1 SGHRS and CDR2 YFSETQ. The CDR3 here is CASSFSGPGQPQHF. The CDR3 DNA reads TGCGCCAGCAGCTTTTCGGGCCCAGGCCAGCCCCAGCATTTT.

The chain joins TRBV4-3 to TRBJ2-3; 7 bases fit TRBD2. V lost 5 bases, J lost 4 bases, and 9 bases stayed unmatched. From germline, CDR1 is LGHNA and CDR2 YSLEER. The CDR3 is 15 residues long. Written as DNA, the CDR3 is TGCGCCAGCAGCAAGTCGGGGGGTGAGGCAGATACGCAGTATTTT. This translates into CASSKSGGEADTQYF.

This chain uses TRBV3-1 (or the pseudogene TRBV3-2) with TRBJ2-1; D is unclear. V was trimmed by 1 base and J by 6 bases, leaving 7 bases between them. Germline CDR1 and CDR2: LGHDT and YNNKEL (reference sequence). The CDR3 is made up of 13 amino acids. CDR3 nucleotides: TGTGCCAGCAGCCAAGTTCACGGCAATGAGCAGTTCTTC. Its translation: CASSQVHGNEQFF.

This sequence joins TRBV3-1 (or the pseudogene TRBV3-2) and TRBJ2-7; 12 bases align to TRBD2. This CDR3 is 20 amino acids long. The J segment lost 1 base and the V segment lost 1 base, leaving 14 bases of the junction unmatched. Per germline, CDR1 LGHDT and CDR2 YNNKEL (reference sequence). The CDR3 sequence: CASSQGLAGGSKSRSYEQYV. CDR3 coding DNA: TGTGCCAGCAGCCAAGGGCTAGCGGGAGGGTCCAAAAGCAGGTCCTACGAGCAGTACGTC.

The rearrangement joins TRBV3-1 (or the pseudogene TRBV3-2) to TRBJ1-1; no clear D. This CDR3 is 14 amino acids long. Per germline, CDR1 LGHDT and CDR2 YNNKEL (reference sequence). With 0 bases removed from V and 5 bases from J, the gap between germline ends came to 10 bases. CDR3 bases: TGTGCCAGCAGCCAAGATTCCCGCGGGACTGAAGCTTTCTTT. Translated: CASSQDSRGTEAFF.

The rearrangement uses TRBV11-1 and TRBJ2-1; 11 nucleotides align to TRBD2. The CDR3 loop spans 15 amino acids. Looked up from germline, CDR1 is SGHAT and CDR2 is FQDESV (reference sequence). V dropped 5 bases and J dropped 7; count of bases not matched to a gene: 7. The CDR3 loop reads CASSAPGLAENEQFF. The CDR3 DNA reads as TGTGCCAGCAGCGCGCCGGGACTAGCGGAAAATGAGCAGTTCTTC.

This clone was found once. The chain employs TRBV3-1 (or the pseudogene TRBV3-2) and TRBJ2-7, with TRBD2 matching over 7 bases. The V gene end was trimmed by 4 bases and the J gene end by 1 base; junction bases not matched to a gene: 7. Germline V lookup: CDR1 LGHDT, CDR2 YNNKEL (reference sequence). This CDR3 spans 15 amino acids. CDR3 DNA: TGTGCCAGCAGCCCTAGTCTAGCGGCGTCCTACGAGCAGTACTTC. This sequence encodes CASSPSLAASYEQYF.

The V and J genes are TRBV18 and TRBJ1-2; 9 nucleotides match TRBD1. This CDR3 has 14 residues. The trim removed 6 bases at V and 2 bases at J, leaving 4 bases unmatched. CDR1 KGHSH and CDR2 LQKENI come from the germline V gene. Here the CDR3 reads CASSITGGNYGYTF. DNA of the CDR3: TGTGCCAGCTCTATTACAGGGGGCAACTATGGCTACACCTTC.

This sequence joins TRBV3-1 (or the pseudogene TRBV3-2) and TRBJ1-6; D is unresolved. Trimming shortened V by 2 bases and J by 5 bases, and 10 bases separated the two germline ends. The germline CDR1 and CDR2 sequences are LGHDT and YNNKEL (reference sequence). The CDR3 is made up of 15 amino acids. The CDR3 loop is CASSQFRVHNSPLHF. CDR3 DNA: TGTGCCAGCAGCCAATTCCGGGTCCATAATTCACCCCTCCACTTT.

The V call is TRBV2, the J call TRBJ1-1, with 7 bases fitting TRBD1. Trimming cost V 8 bases and J 4 bases; bases outside gene matches: 4. CDR1 and CDR2 (germline): SNHLY, FYNNEI. The CDR3 extends over 12 amino acids. The CDR3 DNA sequence: TGTGCCAGCGCACAGGGGCTCACTGAAGCTTTCTTT. This gives the protein CASAQGLTEAFF.

The rearrangement links TRBV5-1 to TRBJ2-4; possibly TRBD2 for D (6 bases). Germline CDR1 is SGHRS and CDR2 is YFSETQ. Trimming removed 3 bases from V and 0 bases from J, with 10 bases in between. This CDR3 comprises 15 residues. This chain's CDR3 is CASSWAGGAKNIQYF. CDR3 DNA sequence: TGCGCCAGCAGCTGGGCCGGGGGAGCCAAAAACATTCAGTACTTC.

This chain uses TRBV6-5 with TRBJ1-5, with 8 bases fitting TRBD1. J lost 4 bases, V lost 4 bases, and 3 bases had no gene match. The CDR3 loop spans 14 amino acids. Germline V gives CDR1 MNHEY, CDR2 SVGAGI. The CDR3 coding sequence is TGTGCCAGCAGTTCCCACAGGGGGAATCAGCCCCAGCATTTT. It specifies CASSSHRGNQPQHF.

V gene TRBV7-2 combines with J gene TRBJ2-5; D ambiguous. Germline V CDR1 and CDR2: SGHTA, FQGNSA. The CDR3 spans 13 residues. The V end lost 7 bases, the J end lost 5 bases, and 14 bases lay between the germline ends. The CDR3 is CASTPGRWETQYF. Here the CDR3 DNA reads TGTGCCAGCACCCCCGGGCGTTGGGAGACCCAGTACTTC.

The chain has TRBV5-6 and TRBJ1-5; tentatively, D is TRBD1 (6 bases). Germline CDR1 reads SGHDT; CDR2 reads YYEEEE. The CDR3 has 13 residues. Between the trimmed V and J ends, which lost 4 bases and 2 bases, there was a span of 7 bases. DNA of the CDR3: TGTGCCAGCAGCCGACAGGGCAATCAGCCCCAGCATTTT. It yields the protein CASSRQGNQPQHF.

The chain has TRBV20-1 and TRBJ1-1, with TRBD1 matching 7 bases. CDR1 and CDR2 from the germline V gene are DFQATT and SNEGSKA (reference sequence). The CDR3 extends over 11 amino acids. J was trimmed by 3 bases and V by 6 bases; bases with no gene match: 1. This CDR3 is CSADRDTEAFF. The CDR3 DNA reads as TGCAGTGCAGACAGGGACACTGAAGCTTTCTTT.

This sequence joins TRBV11-2 and TRBJ2-7; tentatively, D is TRBD1 (6 bases). The CDR3 loop spans 15 amino acids. Trimming left V 5 bases short and J 6 bases short, with 20 bases between. Per germline, CDR1 SGHAT and CDR2 FQNNGV. CDR3 in amino acids: CASSTPQGLSREQYF. The CDR3 DNA sequence: TGTGCCAGCAGCACACCCCAGGGGCTGTCGCGCGAGCAGTACTTC.

This chain links TRBV3-1 (or the pseudogene TRBV3-2) with TRBJ2-5; 10 bases map to TRBD1. There are 19 residues in the CDR3. The germline CDR1 and CDR2 sequences are LGHDT and YNNKEL (reference sequence). V shed 0 bases, J shed 1 base, and the junction held 11 bases outside the gene matches. This chain's CDR3 is CASSQDRRGTGALQETQYF. The CDR3 bases are TGTGCCAGCAGCCAAGATCGGAGGGGGACAGGGGCCCTCCAAGAGACCCAGTACTTC.

This chain joins TRBV7-9 and TRBJ2-1; no firm D call. Germline V gene data show CDR1 as SEHNR and CDR2 as FQNEAQ (reference sequence). Trimming took 0 bases from V and 5 from J, leaving 8 bases between them. There are 14 residues in the CDR3. The CDR3 loop is CASSLAGRNNEQFF. The CDR3 nucleotides are TGTGCCAGCAGCTTAGCTGGCAGAAACAATGAGCAGTTCTTC.

The rearrangement uses TRBV7-8 and TRBJ2-3; 12 positions match TRBD2. CDR1 and CDR2 (germline): SGHVS, FQNEAQ. CDR3 size: 17 residues. The V segment lost 2 bases and the J segment 2 bases; nucleotides outside the gene matches: 5. Here the CDR3 reads CASSLLGLAGLTDTQYF. The DNA of the CDR3 is TGTGCCAGCAGCTTATTGGGACTAGCGGGCCTCACAGATACGCAGTATTTT.

The V gene is TRBV6-5, the J gene TRBJ1-2; 10 nucleotides line up with TRBD1. The CDR3 consists of 13 residues. Germline CDR1 and CDR2: MNHEY and SVGAGI. With V trimmed by 7 bases and J by 7 bases, 6 bases remained unmatched. This CDR3 reads CASTRTGGFGYTF. The CDR3, as DNA: TGTGCCAGCACTCGGACAGGGGGGTTTGGCTACACCTTC.

The gene calls are TRBV30 and TRBJ1-4; D uncertain. Deletions cut 1 base from V and 0 bases from J, with 15 bases between. Germline V lookup: CDR1 GTSNPN, CDR2 SVGIG (reference sequence). CDR3 size: 17 residues. The CDR3 DNA sequence: TGTGCCTGGAGTGACAGCGGGAGTCCGTCAACTAATGAAAAACTGTTTTTT. This sequence encodes CAWSDSGSPSTNEKLFF.

The chain couples TRBV12-3 or TRBV12-4 to TRBJ2-3, with TRBD2 as a possible D gene (6 bases). The V end was cut by 3 bases, the J end by 8 bases, with 12 bases between. This CDR3 spans 13 amino acids. CDR3 residues: CASSFPDSGTQYF. The CDR3 DNA is TGTGCCAGCAGTTTTCCCGATAGCGGTACGCAGTATTTT.

This clone was picked up one time. The J gene is TRBJ2-1, the V gene TRBV7-9; no firm D call. CDR1 is SEHNR, CDR2 FQNEAQ, per germline (reference sequence). V lost 2 bases to trimming and J lost 1 base, with 6 bases between them. The CDR3 is 14 amino acids. CDR3 nucleotide sequence: TGTGCCAGCAGCTTAAGAACTTCCTACAATGAGCAGTTCTTC. Amino acids: CASSLRTSYNEQFF.